The source of this T cell receptor beta chain is a study of cytomegalovirus exposure and HLA in healthy donors. Study-level results: Analyzed later, most CMV-associated TCR beta chains appeared HLA-restricted. In an earlier analysis, most TCR beta V segments were productive about 87% or about 30% of the time. The likely explanation for a cluster of highly shared sequence variants was sequencing artifact. In a later analysis, TCR beta V- and J-gene trimming showed a link to a missense DCLRE1C variant.

With 60 Vbeta and 13 Jbeta primers, the PCR was carried out. Sequencing used immunoSEQ multiplex PCR; TCRdb keeps in-frame clones, though not all of them. The table has some 180,000 clones, roughly 75% seen once. Germline V gene lookup returns CDR1 MNHNS and CDR2 SASEGT. V lost 2 bases and J 5 bases, leaving 18 bases between the germline ends. The CDR3 is 16 amino acids. On this clone: Its antigen remains unidentified.

This TCR derives from a woman aged 25 to 45 in good health and CMV-seronegative. The rearrangement joins TRBV6-1 to TRBJ2-5; possibly TRBD1 for D (7 bases). Sequenced: PBMCs. The CDR3 here is CASSETPAGGRETQYF. The DNA for the CDR3 is TGTGCCAGCAGTGAAACCCCCGCAGGGGGGAGGGAGACCCAGTACTTC.